This T cell receptor beta chain was recorded in a study of blood T cell repertoires in COVID-19. Study-wide background: Donors in the United States, Italy and Spain gave samples during acute or convalescent COVID-19.

Germline trimming cut 3 bases from V and 5 bases from J; bases unmatched to any gene: 0. CDR1 is SEHNR, CDR2 FQNEAQ, per germline (reference sequence). The CDR3 consists of 13 residues. The authors' processing: Reference gene primer amplification in the assay estimated nucleated cell counts. Method: immunoSEQ multiplex PCR; TCRdb's copy keeps in-frame clones and lacks some. Clonal size and the V and J genes are those of that table, whereas D and trimming came from the DNA. Among 40,000 to 55,000 clones listed, over 70% were seen once. Sequenced sample: peripheral blood. The TCR was taken from a human donor in a cohort sampled during active COVID-19. This sequence joins TRBV7-9 and TRBJ1-5; 8 positions agree with TRBD1. CDR3 in amino acids: CASSLTGDQPQHF. The CDR3 region has the DNA TGTGCCAGCAGCTTGACAGGGGATCAGCCCCAGCATTTT.